The rows below give T cell receptor beta chains drawn from one sample of a study of blood T cell repertoires in COVID-19. Produced via immunoSEQ multiplex PCR; TCRdb's table is partial and in-frame only. The sample includes roughly 130,000 clones, 70% to 85% of them seen just once. The sample was peripheral blood. These receptor sequences come from a woman in her fifties or sixties with acute or convalescent COVID-19. Each CDR3 is given with its conserved first and last residue. Fields, in order: CDR3 length, clone size, V gene, D gene, J gene, CDR3 protein, CDR3 DNA. The D gene is left open where the match is weak. Clone size is given for some rows only: seen once, a few or many times, or a class if the clone is expanded.

>14|NA|TRBV5-1|NA|TRBJ1-4
CASSLEYMNEKLFF
TGCGCCAGCAGCTTGGAATACATGAATGAAAAACTGTTTTTT
>12|few|TRBV5-1|NA|TRBJ2-1
CASSLSLDEQFF
TGCGCCAGCAGCTTGAGCCTAGACGAGCAGTTCTTC
>15|NA|TRBV6-1|TRBD2|TRBJ2-7
CASSEGLAGAYEQYF
TGTGCCAGCAGTGAAGGACTAGCGGGGGCCTACGAGCAGTACTTC
>14|NA|TRBV24-1|TRBD1|TRBJ1-2
CATSDWGTGDGYTF
TGTGCCACCAGTGATTGGGGGACAGGGGATGGCTACACCTTC
>14|NA|TRBV6-5|TRBD1|TRBJ1-5
CASTGQGHGQPQHF
TGTGCCAGCACGGGACAGGGCCACGGTCAGCCCCAGCATTTT
>14|NA|TRBV19|NA|TRBJ1-6
CASMGAANNSPLHF
TGTGCCAGTATGGGGGCAGCGAATAATTCACCCCTCCACTTT
>12|NA|TRBV5-6|NA|TRBJ1-1
CASSFGNTEAFF
TGTGCCAGCAGCTTCGGGAACACTGAAGCTTTCTTT
>13|few|TRBV28|NA|TRBJ1-1
CASSGAMNTEAFF
TGTGCCAGCAGTGGGGCCATGAACACTGAAGCTTTCTTT
>18|NA|TRBV27|NA|TRBJ1-1
CASSLATGIGRGVTEAFF
TGTGCCAGCAGTTTAGCCACAGGGATAGGAAGGGGTGTCACTGAAGCTTTCTTT
>14|NA|TRBV5-1|NA|TRBJ1-6
CASSLDTLNSPLHF
TGCGCCAGCAGTTTAGACACGCTCAATTCACCCCTCCACTTT
>17|NA|TRBV6-2/TRBV6-3|TRBD1|TRBJ1-2
CASSTTGQGALNYGYTF
TGTGCCAGCAGCACAACGGGACAGGGCGCCCTCAACTATGGCTACACCTTC
>13|NA|TRBV10-3|NA|TRBJ2-1
CATQEPSYNEQFF
TGTGCCACCCAGGAACCCTCCTACAATGAGCAGTTCTTC
>14|once|TRBV5-6|NA|TRBJ2-7
CASSLGLRGFEQYF
TGTGCCAGCAGCTTAGGGCTAAGGGGGTTCGAGCAGTACTTC
>17|once|TRBV4-2|NA|TRBJ1-6
CASSQESPSSYNSPLHF
TGTGCCAGCAGCCAAGAGAGCCCGAGCTCCTATAATTCACCCCTCCACTTT
>19|NA|TRBV6-1|TRBD1|TRBJ1-3
CASSGLTGDKGQRGNTIYF
TGTGCCAGCAGTGGTCTCACAGGGGACAAAGGCCAAAGAGGAAACACCATATATTTT
>13|NA|TRBV19|TRBD2|TRBJ2-1
CASGTSGYNEQFF
TGTGCCAGCGGGACTAGCGGATACAATGAGCAGTTCTTC
>18|NA|TRBV7-3|NA|TRBJ1-1
CASSPTSLRQTLNTEAFF
TGTGCCAGCAGCCCAACTTCCCTCCGACAGACTCTGAACACTGAAGCTTTCTTT
>15|NA|TRBV6-5|TRBD1|TRBJ1-6
CASPSSGTENSPLHF
TGTGCCAGCCCCTCCTCCGGGACAGAGAATTCACCCCTCCACTTT
>17|NA|TRBV2|TRBD1|TRBJ1-1
CASRPTGTPAANTEAFF
TGTGCCAGCAGGCCGACAGGGACACCGGCCGCGAACACTGAAGCTTTCTTT
>12|NA|TRBV7-8|NA|TRBJ2-7
CASSFLSYEQYF
TGTGCCAGCAGCTTCCTCTCCTACGAGCAGTACTTC
>17|NA|TRBV4-1|TRBD2|TRBJ2-3
CASSRGPSGDTSDTQYF
TGCGCCAGCAGCCGAGGCCCGAGCGGGGATACGTCAGATACGCAGTATTTT
>14|few|TRBV13|NA|TRBJ1-2
CASSLYEGADGYTF
TGTGCCAGCAGCTTATACGAGGGAGCAGATGGCTACACCTTC
>12|NA|TRBV30|NA|TRBJ2-7
CAWSDMTYEQYF
TGTGCCTGGAGCGACATGACCTACGAGCAGTACTTC
>17|NA|TRBV27|TRBD1|TRBJ1-6
CASRRSLTPGTGNTVHF
TGTGCCAGCAGGCGGTCTCTCACTCCCGGGACAGGGAATACTGTCCACTTT
>11|few|TRBV2|NA|TRBJ1-1
CASREGRGAFF
TGTGCCAGCAGGGAAGGTCGGGGAGCTTTCTTT
>15|NA|TRBV5-4|TRBD1|TRBJ1-2
CASSKGGTGDYGYTF
TGTGCCAGCAGCAAAGGGGGGACAGGCGACTATGGCTACACCTTC
>17|NA|TRBV27|TRBD2|TRBJ2-1
CASSIAGRGWVRNEQFF
TGTGCCAGCAGTATAGCGGGGAGAGGGTGGGTTAGGAATGAGCAGTTCTTC
>15|NA|TRBV6-5|TRBD2|TRBJ2-7
CASTPRGGTTYEQYF
TGTGCCAGCACTCCTCGCGGGGGAACCACCTACGAGCAGTACTTC
>17|NA|TRBV7-6|NA|TRBJ1-1
CASSLIGTGGMNTEAFF
TGTGCCAGCAGCTTAATAGGAACAGGCGGGATGAACACTGAAGCTTTCTTT
>14|few|TRBV5-1|NA|TRBJ2-1
CASRTGTANNEQFF
TGCGCCAGCCGCACCGGGACTGCCAACAACGAGCAGTTCTTC
>14|NA|TRBV6-5|TRBD1|TRBJ2-7
CASSHEDRGREQYF
TGTGCCAGCAGCCACGAGGACAGGGGGCGCGAGCAGTACTTC
>15|few|TRBV7-7|TRBD2|TRBJ2-1
CASSLGLGLANEQFF
TGTGCCAGCAGCTTAGGATTAGGACTAGCCAATGAGCAGTTCTTC
>13|NA|TRBV2|NA|TRBJ1-4
CASLQAPAGKLFF
TGTGCCAGCCTACAGGCCCCAGCCGGAAAACTGTTTTTT
>14|NA|TRBV3-1/TRBV3-2|NA|TRBJ1-4
CASSQRATNEKLFF
TGTGCCAGCAGCCAACGGGCAACTAATGAAAAACTGTTTTTT
>15|once|TRBV27|TRBD1|TRBJ1-6
CASSLGTGTNSPLHF
TGTGCCAGCAGTTTGGGGACAGGGACCAATTCACCCCTCCACTTT
>15|NA|TRBV19|NA|TRBJ1-5
CASSISGNSNQPQHF
TGTGCCAGTAGTATTTCAGGGAATAGCAATCAGCCCCAGCATTTT
>15|once|TRBV9|NA|TRBJ1-2
CASSVAMGQDYGYTF
TGTGCCAGCAGCGTTGCCATGGGGCAGGACTATGGCTACACCTTC
>13|NA|TRBV5-1|NA|TRBJ1-2
CASSPRENYGYTF
TGCGCCAGCAGCCCGCGGGAAAACTATGGCTACACCTTC
>16|NA|TRBV19|TRBD1|TRBJ1-3
CASSMLQGSSGNTIYF
TGTGCCAGTAGTATGTTACAGGGGAGCTCTGGAAACACCATATATTTT
>15|NA|TRBV5-4|NA|TRBJ1-1
CASSLSGTNVGEAFF
TGTGCCAGCAGCTTGTCCGGGACAAATGTAGGTGAAGCTTTCTTT
>14|NA|TRBV5-4|NA|TRBJ2-1
CASSSPGSYNEQFF
TGTGCCAGCAGCTCACCCGGCTCCTACAATGAGCAGTTCTTC
>15|NA|TRBV30|NA|TRBJ2-1
CAWSGAANYYNEQFF
TGTGCCTGGAGTGGAGCGGCTAACTACTACAATGAGCAGTTCTTC
>15|NA|TRBV30|NA|TRBJ1-2
CAWSVRNREGGGYTF
TGTGCCTGGAGTGTACGGAACCGAGAGGGAGGTGGCTACACCTTC
>16|NA|TRBV5-1|NA|TRBJ2-1
CASSLAPSSSYNEQFF
TGCGCCAGCAGCTTGGCCCCGTCTAGCTCCTACAATGAGCAGTTCTTC
>17|NA|TRBV11-3|NA|TRBJ2-3
CASSLGVRGRLPDTQYF
TGTGCCAGCAGCTTAGGGGTCCGCGGGCGGTTGCCAGATACGCAGTATTTT
>14|NA|TRBV6-5|TRBD1|TRBJ2-7
CASRETGSTYEQYF
TGTGCCAGCAGGGAGACAGGGTCAACCTACGAGCAGTACTTC
>15|NA|TRBV5-1|TRBD1|TRBJ1-1
CASVPGTGIGTEAFF
TGCGCCAGCGTTCCCGGGACAGGGATAGGCACTGAAGCTTTCTTT
>15|NA|TRBV4-2|TRBD1|TRBJ1-1
CASSQIGTGADGAFF
TGTGCCAGCAGCCAAATCGGGACAGGGGCCGATGGGGCTTTCTTT
>14|NA|TRBV5-6|NA|TRBJ1-2
CASSWLGGADGYTF
TGTGCCAGCAGTTGGCTAGGAGGGGCTGATGGCTACACCTTC